The T cell receptor beta chain described here comes from a study of CD8 T cells in Susac syndrome. Sequencing targeted TCR beta in T cells from blood (CD8+ and CD4+). It was with random hexamers that 0.5 to 1 ug RNA was reverse transcribed. TCRdb analysed the immunoSEQ multiplex PCR reads with MiXCR anew, one entry per CDR3 protein. This sample has 95,000 to 150,000 distinct CDR3 sequences, with about 95% found just once. This CDR3 has 15 amino acids. The J segment lost 4 bases and the V segment lost 5 bases, leaving 4 bases of the junction unmatched. Germline CDR1 LNHNV, CDR2 YYDKDF (reference sequence).

The chain combines TRBV15 with TRBJ2-5; the match to TRBD2 covers 13 bases. The specimen was CD8+ T cells from PBMCs. The sequence was obtained from a human donor with Susac syndrome. CDR3 in DNA: TGTGCCACCAGCGAGGGACTAGCGGGGAGAGAGACCCAGTACTTC. It yields the protein CATSEGLAGRETQYF.